These 17 T cell receptor beta chains share one sample of origin, sequenced in a study of technical replicates of blood from several donors. The method was immunoSEQ multiplex PCR; TCRdb's version includes in-frame clones alone and lacks a portion of them. The repertoire holds 14,000 or so clones, with around 81% as singletons. The specimen was PBMCs. These receptors were taken from a human donor in good health.

The V gene is TRBV5-6, the J gene TRBJ2-7; 7 positions agree with TRBD2. J gave up 7 bases and V 3 bases, and 13 bases lay outside the gene matches. This CDR3 comprises 15 residues. Germline CDR1 SGHDT, CDR2 YYEEEE. The CDR3 sequence: CASSYSPGLPTEQYF. For the CDR3, the DNA is TGTGCCAGCAGCTACAGCCCGGGACTACCTACGGAGCAGTACTTC.

This sequence joins TRBV5-6 and TRBJ2-1, with 9 bases aligning to TRBD2. Germline V lookup: CDR1 SGHDT, CDR2 YYEEEE. Trimming removed 0 bases from V and 5 bases from J; junction bases left unmatched: 12. This CDR3 has 18 residues. The CDR3 sequence: CASSLANAGGPQDNEQFF. Here the CDR3 DNA reads TGTGCCAGCAGCTTGGCCAATGCGGGAGGGCCACAAGACAATGAGCAGTTCTTC.

V and J are TRBV28 and TRBJ1-2; D ambiguous. Germline V CDR1 and CDR2: MDHEN, SYDVKM. Trimming shortened V by 2 bases and J by 4 bases, and 8 bases separated the two germline ends. The length of the CDR3 is 13 residues. CDR3 residues: CASSLGQFYGYTF. The CDR3 coding sequence is TGTGCCAGCAGTTTAGGGCAGTTCTATGGCTACACCTTC.

This rearrangement joins TRBV18 to TRBJ2-5; 7 bases agree with TRBD2. The CDR3 totals 16 residues. Germline loops: CDR1 KGHSH, CDR2 LQKENI. V lost 2 bases, J lost 9 bases, and 15 bases stayed unmatched. The CDR3 sequence: CASSPSVASGIEAQYF. The CDR3, as DNA: TGTGCCAGCTCACCATCAGTTGCTAGCGGCATCGAAGCCCAGTACTTC.

This sequence joins TRBV5-6 and TRBJ2-5, with 7 bases aligning to TRBD2. The CDR3 extends over 14 amino acids. The junction had 5 bases not matched to a gene; V was cut back by 2 bases and J by 4 bases. The germline V gene encodes CDR1 SGHDT and CDR2 YYEEEE. CDR3 DNA sequence: TGTGCCAGCAGCTTTACGGGAGGAGTAGAGACCCAGTACTTC. It encodes CASSFTGGVETQYF.

The J gene is TRBJ2-1, the V gene TRBV5-1; the D is unclear. Deletions cut 0 bases from V and 5 bases from J, with 6 bases between. The CDR3 is 13 residues long. CDR1 and CDR2 (germline): SGHRS, YFSETQ. CDR3 nucleotides: TGCGCCAGCAGCTTGGGCACAAACAATGAGCAGTTCTTC. Translated: CASSLGTNNEQFF.

The chain employs TRBV2 and TRBJ2-1; perhaps TRBD2 as D (7 bases). The V gene lost 1 base and the J gene lost 8 bases, with 9 bases spanning the gap. This CDR3 comprises 13 residues. The germline V gene has CDR1 SNHLY and CDR2 FYNNEI. The CDR3 DNA follows: TGTGCCAGCAGTGAAGGCGGGGGCGATGAGCAGTTCTTC. Translation gives CASSEGGGDEQFF.

This clone was detected only a few times. The CDR3 protein is CASGLPGQGVETEAFF. The DNA for the CDR3 is TGCGCCAGCGGTCTACCGGGACAGGGGGTAGAGACTGAAGCTTTCTTT. The J gene is TRBJ1-1, the V gene TRBV5-1, with 11 bases fitting TRBD1. With 7 bases clipped from V and 5 bases from J, the junction kept 13 bases outside the gene matches. The V gene's germline CDR1 is SGHRS and CDR2 YFSETQ. The CDR3 totals 16 residues.

This clone is judged medium-sized. This chain connects TRBV4-2 to TRBJ2-6; D is perhaps TRBD1 (5 bases). This CDR3 region has 16 residues. Germline V gene data show CDR1 as LGHNA and CDR2 as YNFKEQ. With 0 bases removed from V and 0 bases from J, the gap between germline ends came to 6 bases. The CDR3 is CASSQDQGSGANVLTF. CDR3 DNA: TGTGCCAGCAGCCAAGATCAGGGCTCTGGGGCCAACGTCCTGACTTTC.

The chain joins TRBV2 to TRBJ2-5; tentative D call: TRBD1 (6 bases). Germline CDR1 SNHLY, CDR2 FYNNEI. The CDR3 is made up of 16 amino acids. Between the trimmed V and J ends, which lost 10 bases and 5 bases, there was a span of 26 bases. The CDR3 nucleotides are TGTGCCAACTTGAATATTCGGGACACTGGGTGGGAGACCCAGTACTTC. It encodes CANLNIRDTGWETQYF.

The genes are TRBV19 and TRBJ2-1, with 7 bases fitting TRBD2. Germline values: CDR1 LNHDA, CDR2 SQIVND (reference sequence). The CDR3 consists of 17 residues. V trimming: 6 bases; J trimming: 1 base; junction bases outside the gene matches: 12. CDR3 amino acids: CASSSIALAESYNEQFF. DNA for the CDR3: TGTGCCAGTAGCTCCATTGCTCTAGCGGAGTCCTACAATGAGCAGTTCTTC. The entire variable domain, with the rest obtained from reference TRBV19 and TRBJ2-1, is as follows: DGGITQSPKYLFRKEGQNVTLSCEQNLNHDAMYWYRQDPGQGLRLIYYSQIVNDFQKGDIAEGYSVSREKKESFPLTVTSAQKNPTAFYLCASSSIALAESYNEQFFGPGTRLTVL.

This clone has just one count. The chain carries TRBV27 and TRBJ2-1, with D possibly being TRBD2 (6 bases). This CDR3 is built from 15 residues. Germline values: CDR1 MNHEY, CDR2 SMNVEV (reference sequence). V shed 10 bases and J shed 3 bases, with 19 bases lying between them. The CDR3: CATHRESLGYNEQFF. DNA for the CDR3: TGTGCCACCCACCGGGAGTCCCTAGGCTACAATGAGCAGTTCTTC.

V is TRBV10-3 and J is TRBJ2-7, with D maybe TRBD2 (5 bases). Germline V lookup: CDR1 ENHRY, CDR2 SYGVKD. V lost 6 bases to trimming and J lost 8 bases, with 20 bases between them. CDR3 size: 14 residues. The CDR3 loop reads CAISGELNPTKQYF. CDR3 sequence (DNA): TGTGCCATCAGCGGGGAACTAAATCCTACGAAGCAGTACTTC.

This sequence joins TRBV9 and TRBJ2-1; maybe TRBD2 (5 bases). Germline-derived CDR1 and CDR2 are SGDLS and YYNGEE. V lost 0 bases to trimming and J lost 4 bases, with 20 bases between them. This CDR3 comprises 18 residues. The CDR3 nucleotides read TGTGCCAGCAGCGTAGCTATTAGCGAAACCCCCGTATACAATGAGCAGTTCTTC. Its protein is CASSVAISETPVYNEQFF.

The chain combines TRBV28 with TRBJ1-4; the match to TRBD1 covers 7 bases. V was pared by 6 bases and J by 6 bases, with 7 bases of the junction left unmatched. Germline V CDR1 and CDR2: MDHEN, SYDVKM. The CDR3 spans 14 residues. CDR3 region: CASSKTGSDEKLFF. CDR3 sequence (DNA): TGTGCCAGCAGCAAGACAGGGAGCGATGAAAAACTGTTTTTT.

This clone is a singleton in its sample. CDR3: CASSGEAGLGYNEQFF. The CDR3 bases are TGTGCCAGCAGTGGCGAAGCGGGCCTAGGCTACAATGAGCAGTTCTTC. The rearrangement joins TRBV6-4 to TRBJ2-1; tentative D call: TRBD2 (6 bases). The CDR3 is made up of 16 amino acids. Between the trimmed V and J ends, which lost 4 bases and 3 bases, there was a span of 16 bases. Per germline, CDR1 MRHNA and CDR2 SNTAGT.

The chain combines TRBV19 with TRBJ1-5; D gene ambiguous. V lost 5 bases to trimming and J lost 0 bases, with 8 bases between them. Germline CDR1 is LNHDA and CDR2 is SQIVND (reference sequence). CDR3 length equals 14 residues. For the CDR3, the DNA is TGTGCCAGTAGTCCCCAGATTAGCAATCAGCCCCAGCATTTT. Encoded protein: CASSPQISNQPQHF.